One and the same sample provided the 29 T cell receptor beta chains below, sequenced in a study of tumor-infiltrating lymphocytes in primary liver carcinoma. Germline DNA was also extracted, and blood RNA was taken from unsorted whole blood. With a constant-region primer, TCR beta cDNA was made from 450 to 650 ng of total RNA. Slightly modified ARM-PCR with three nested multiplex PCR rounds yielded TCR beta libraries. TRBV1-TRBV30 forward primers paired with a C-beta reverse primer were used in the first two PCR rounds, which ran roughly 9 cycles each. Via MiXCR, TCRdb re-called the multiplex PCR reads, giving one row per CDR3 protein. The table includes 250,000 to 350,000 distinct CDR3 sequences, almost 60% detected once. The sample comprised peripheral blood. These receptors were collected from a woman in her 30s with primary liver carcinoma and hepatitis B virus infection.

This rearrangement joins TRBV4-3 to TRBJ2-7; D may match TRBD1 or TRBD2 (5 bases each). Looked up from germline, CDR1 is LGHNA and CDR2 is YSLEER. Trimming removed 4 bases from V and 0 bases from J, with 19 bases in between. The CDR3 runs to 17 residues. CDR3 nucleotide sequence: TGCGCCAGCAGCCGAGATCTCGGGACGGTGATCTCCTACGAGCAGTACTTC. It is translated as CASSRDLGTVISYEQYF.

This chain connects TRBV7-8 to TRBJ2-2; D is uncertain. In germline, CDR1 is SGHVS, CDR2 FQNEAQ. Trimming cost V 5 bases and J 1 base, with 14 bases left between them. This CDR3 spans 16 amino acids. The CDR3: CASSIGRWENTGELFF. CDR3 in DNA: TGTGCCAGCAGCATAGGGCGGTGGGAGAACACCGGGGAGCTGTTTTTT.

The chain links TRBV4-1 to TRBJ2-7; 7 positions match TRBD2. The germline CDR1 and CDR2 sequences are MGHRA and YSYEKL. After removal of 6 bases from V and 3 bases from J, the junction contained 11 bases not matched to a gene. The CDR3 length is 15 residues. The CDR3 is CASSPNSGLVYEQYF. As DNA, the CDR3 is TGCGCCAGCAGTCCGAACTCAGGACTAGTCTACGAGCAGTACTTC.

The chain combines TRBV12-3 or TRBV12-4 with TRBJ2-1; 14 nucleotides agree with TRBD2. The CDR3 consists of 16 residues. J gave up 7 bases and V 6 bases, and 8 bases lay outside the gene matches. CDR3 protein: CASRGTSGRRVNEQFF. CDR3 in DNA: TGTGCCAGCAGGGGGACTAGCGGGAGAAGGGTGAATGAGCAGTTCTTC.

The sample holds a few counts of this clonotype. The chain is built from TRBV6-1 and TRBJ2-7; D not certain. With 4 bases removed from V and 7 bases from J, the gap between germline ends came to 8 bases. The CDR3 is 11 residues long. Germline assignment: CDR1 MNHNS and CDR2 SASEGT. In DNA, the CDR3 is TGTGCCAGCAGTGGTGGGATAGAGCAGTACTTC. Its translation is CASSGGIEQYF.

Of note for this clonotype: The junction differs from germline at one of its ends, possibly a read error. V is TRBV11-2 and J is TRBJ2-3; D might be TRBD1 (6 bases). There are 17 residues in the CDR3. Germline lookup yields CDR1 SGHAT and CDR2 FQNNGV. CDR3 region: CASSRRQELGVTDAQYF. DNA for the CDR3: TGTGCCAGCAGTCGACGACAGGAGCTAGGGGTCACAGATGCGCAGTATTTT.

This clonotype occurred once. A much larger clone lies one base from this, so it may be a read error. The genes are TRBV6-2 or TRBV6-3 and TRBJ2-7; TRBD2 aligns across 7 bases. The CDR3 contains 13 residues. Germline CDR1 and CDR2: MNHEY and SVGEGT. DNA for the CDR3: TGTACCAGCGGGGAGGCCAACCCCTACGAGCAGTACTTC. Amino acids: CTSGEANPYEQYF.

In regard to this clonotype: A read error may explain this, as a much larger clone is one base away. This chain joins TRBV2 and TRBJ2-3, with TRBD2 identical over 9 bases. V gave up 7 bases and J gave up 0 bases; unmatched junction bases: 5. The CDR3 consists of 15 residues. CDR1 SNHLY and CDR2 FYNNEI come from the germline V gene. The CDR3 spells CASTSGTASTDTQYF. CDR3 in DNA: TGTGCCAGCACTAGCGGGACGGCGAGCACAGATACGCAGTATTTT.

This clonotype was detected ten times or more. This chain links TRBV5-4 with TRBJ2-1; 12 positions match TRBD2. The trim removed 5 bases at V and 3 bases at J, leaving 3 bases unmatched. The CDR3 extends over 15 amino acids. From germline, CDR1 is SGHNT and CDR2 YYREEE (reference sequence). CDR3 amino acids: CASSPSGRGYNEQFF. Here the CDR3 DNA reads TGTGCCAGCAGTCCTAGCGGGAGGGGCTACAATGAGCAGTTCTTC.

Concerning this clonotype itself: A clone one base away is much larger, so this may be a read error. The chain has TRBV12-3 or TRBV12-4 and TRBJ2-3, with 8 bases identical to TRBD2. The CDR3 is made up of 15 amino acids. After removal of 6 bases from V and 2 bases from J, the junction contained 7 bases not matched to a gene. CDR3 loop: CASRFTSGPTDTQYF. CDR3 coding DNA: TGTGCCAGCAGGTTCACTAGCGGTCCCACAGATACGCAGTATTTT.

V gene TRBV4-2 combines with J gene TRBJ1-3, with D perhaps matching TRBD1 (5 bases). The CDR3 has 18 amino acids. V gave up 1 base and J gave up 0 bases, with 16 bases separating them. Germline V gene lookup returns CDR1 LGHNA and CDR2 YNFKEQ. The CDR3 reads CASSQVWGTPGSGNTIYF. Written as DNA, the CDR3 is TGTGCCAGCAGCCAAGTTTGGGGGACTCCAGGCTCTGGAAACACCATATATTTT.

This clonotype was recorded at least ten times. J is TRBJ2-4 and V is TRBV11-2; D ambiguous. V lost 4 bases, J lost 8 bases, and 12 bases lay in between. The V gene's germline CDR1 is SGHAT and CDR2 FQNNGV. There are 13 residues in the CDR3. DNA for the CDR3: TGTGCCAGCAGCTCTAATTCGGGTGACATTCAGTACTTC. Its translation: CASSSNSGDIQYF.

This chain connects TRBV4-2 to TRBJ1-3, with TRBD1 identical over 8 bases. The CDR3 is made up of 16 amino acids. With V trimmed by 3 bases and J by 4 bases, 8 bases remained unmatched. Germline loops: CDR1 LGHNA, CDR2 YNFKEQ. The CDR3 is CASSHLGQGAGNTIYF. For the CDR3, the DNA is TGTGCCAGCAGCCACCTAGGACAGGGTGCCGGAAACACCATATATTTT.

Of note for this clonotype: Just one base apart from a much larger clone, this may be a read error. The chain recombines TRBV29-1 with TRBJ1-2; D unresolved. V shed 4 bases and J shed 1 base, with 13 bases lying between them. The CDR3 is 14 residues long. The germline CDR1 and CDR2 sequences are SQVTM and ANQGSEA. The CDR3 sequence is CSVVGTSVNYGYTF. CDR3 in DNA: TGCAGCGTTGTTGGTACATCAGTTAACTATGGCTACACCTTC.

A word on this clonotype: With a much larger clone just one base away, this may be a read error. This rearrangement joins TRBV12-3 or TRBV12-4 to TRBJ1-5; D is ambiguous. Deletions cut 8 bases from V and 0 bases from J, with 11 bases between. The CDR3 is made up of 14 amino acids. The CDR3 spells CASGLGVSNQPQHF. As DNA, the CDR3 is TGTGCCAGCGGTCTAGGTGTTAGCAATCAGCCCCAGCATTTT.

A note on this clonotype: A read error may account for a junction end that differs from germline. The rearrangement links TRBV11-1 to TRBJ2-2, with D perhaps TRBD2 (5 bases). CDR3 length equals 13 residues. Looked up from germline, CDR1 is SGHAT and CDR2 is FQDESV (reference sequence). CDR3 nucleotide sequence: TGTGCCAGCAGCCCACACCACACCGGGGAGCTGATTTTT. Translated: CASSPHHTGELIF.

Concerning this clonotype itself: It may be a read error: a sequence one base away is much more abundant. In this CDR3 the conserved last residue, phenylalanine or tryptophan, is missing, so a read error is likely. V usage is TRBV29-1 and J usage is TRBJ2-2, with 8 nucleotides matching TRBD1. This CDR3 has 14 residues. The V and J ends lost 7 bases and 3 bases, in that order; junction bases with no gene match: 7. Germline CDR1 and CDR2: SQVTM and ANQGSEA. This chain's CDR3 is CSAQSGGDTGELFL. CDR3 DNA sequence: TGCAGCGCCCAATCAGGGGGCGACACCGGGGAGCTGTTTTTA.

This clonotype showed up many times. The chain couples TRBV12-3 or TRBV12-4 to TRBJ2-3; tentatively, D is TRBD2 (6 bases). The CDR3 consists of 15 residues. V lost 6 bases and J 3 bases, leaving 16 bases between the germline ends. The CDR3: CASRPAKAGTDTQYF. The CDR3 nucleotides are TGTGCCAGCAGGCCGGCAAAGGCGGGAACAGATACGCAGTATTTT.

With respect to this clonotype: A much more abundant neighbour one base away suggests this may be a read error. The DNA for the CDR3 is TGTGCCAGCAGCTCCGGACAGGGCCGGCCGTCCGAGCAGTACTTC. It encodes CASSSGQGRPSEQYF. This sequence joins TRBV6-5 and TRBJ2-7, with 8 bases matching TRBD1. Germline assignment: CDR1 MNHEY and CDR2 SVGAGI. This CDR3 spans 15 amino acids. V was pared by 6 bases and J by 6 bases, with 13 bases of the junction left unmatched.

This rearrangement joins TRBV11-2 to TRBJ2-1, with D possibly matching TRBD2 (7 bases). V was trimmed by 2 bases and J by 15 bases, leaving 38 bases between them. This CDR3 spans 20 amino acids. Per germline, CDR1 SGHAT and CDR2 FQNNGV. The CDR3 reads CASSLNSGGRSSGPYNGRFF. The CDR3 coding sequence is TGTGCCAGCAGCTTAAACTCTGGGGGGCGTTCTAGCGGACCCTACAATGGGCGGTTCTTC.

A note on this clonotype: A much larger clone differs by one base, so this may be a read error. V is TRBV6-5 and J is TRBJ1-1; D remains unclear. Per the germline V gene, CDR1 is MNHEY and CDR2 is SVGAGI. The CDR3 runs to 15 residues. The chain's CDR3 is CVSSYTGAGNTEAFF. The CDR3 region has the DNA TGTGTCAGCAGTTACACGGGTGCGGGGAACACTGAAGCTTTCTTT.

Comments on this clonotype: It may be a read error: a sequence one base away is much more abundant. The J gene is TRBJ2-5, the V gene TRBV6-1, with 8 bases that match TRBD2. Trimming cost V 7 bases and J 0 bases; bases outside gene matches: 10. The CDR3 contains 16 residues. CDR1 is MNHNS and CDR2 is SASEGT in the germline V gene. DNA of the CDR3: TGTGCCAGCAAGTTGGGACTAGTCTTTCACCAAGAGACCCAGTACTTC. Its protein is CASKLGLVFHQETQYF.

Comments on this clonotype: It is likely a read error, because the conserved phenylalanine at the end of the CDR3 is missing. V and J are TRBV6-2 or TRBV6-3 and TRBJ2-7; unclear D gene. CDR1 and CDR2 from the germline V gene are MNHEY and SVGEGT. V was trimmed by 8 bases and J by 3 bases, leaving 14 bases between them. The CDR3 spans 13 residues. For the CDR3, the DNA is TGTGCCAGCCGATTCCCCATCAGCTACGAGCAGTACTTA. Translation gives CASRFPISYEQYL.

On this clonotype: A read error may account for a junction end that differs from germline. V is TRBV6-5 and J is TRBJ2-7; 9 bases match TRBD2. Germline loops: CDR1 MNHEY, CDR2 SVGAGI. This CDR3 contains 15 residues. This CDR3 reads CVSSYTLAGPYEQYF. In DNA form, the CDR3 reads TGTGTCAGCAGTTACACACTAGCGGGCCCCTACGAGCAGTACTTC.

This clonotype was seen once. An end of the junction does not agree with germline; a read error may underlie this. V gene TRBV6-5 combines with J gene TRBJ2-2, with no clear D. This CDR3 has 14 residues. The germline V gene encodes CDR1 MNHEY and CDR2 SVGAGI. CDR3: CARSYHRQAGELFF. The CDR3, as DNA: TGTGCCAGAAGTTACCATCGTCAGGCCGGGGAGCTGTTTTTT.

The table lists this clonotype with many counts. The genes are TRBV12-3 or TRBV12-4 and TRBJ2-5, with D uncertain. The CDR3 is 11 amino acids. Trimming shortened V by 7 bases and J by 8 bases, and 11 bases separated the two germline ends. In nucleotides, the CDR3 is TGTGCCAGCACCGACCTTTTAACCCAGTACTTC. As protein: CASTDLLTQYF.

This clonotype was counted at least ten times. The CDR3 loop is CASSLALRWGRGRVTEAFF. CDR3 nucleotides: TGTGCCAGCAGCTTAGCGCTTAGATGGGGCAGGGGGCGGGTCACTGAAGCTTTCTTT. The gene calls are TRBV11-2 and TRBJ1-1; 8 bases map to TRBD1. This CDR3 comprises 19 residues. CDR1 is SGHAT and CDR2 is FQNNGV in the germline V gene. Trimming took 1 base from V and 4 from J; bases not matched to a gene: 17.

The genes are TRBV6-5 and TRBJ2-7; 9 bases match TRBD1. Germline V gene data show CDR1 as MNHEY and CDR2 as SVGAGI. After removal of 5 bases from V and 2 bases from J, the junction contained 13 bases not matched to a gene. The CDR3 consists of 17 residues. CDR3 in DNA: TGTGCCAGCAGTCCACACCTGGGACAGGGAGTTACCTACGAGCAGTACTTC. It specifies CASSPHLGQGVTYEQYF.

The chain recombines TRBV12-3 or TRBV12-4 with TRBJ2-5; D not certain. Deletions cut 6 bases from V and 5 bases from J, with 10 bases between. The CDR3 totals 12 residues. The CDR3 sequence: CASSPVGETQYF. In nucleotides, the CDR3 is TGTGCCAGCAGCCCTGTGGGGGAGACCCAGTACTTC.